The 7 T cell receptor beta chains given below trace back to one sample, sequenced in a study of CD8+CD57+ T cells in acquired aplastic anemia. For CDR3 and TCR beta VDJ profiling, genomic DNA was the template used. MiXCR, applied by TCRdb to the reads, yields one record per CDR3 protein. The sample carries 65,000 or so distinct CDR3 sequences, around 55% recorded once. The sample was sorted CD4+, CD8+, or CD8+CD57+ T cells (not recorded which) from PBMCs. The receptors shown here come from a human donor in good health, serving as a control.

Regarding this clonotype: An end of the junction does not agree with germline; a read error may underlie this. J is TRBJ2-7 and V is TRBV12-3 or TRBV12-4; 9 bases are shared with TRBD1. The CDR3 length is 14 residues. CDR3 nucleotides: TGTGCCAGCAGCTTAGTGGGACAGGGCGATCAGCAGTACTTC. Protein product: CASSLVGQGDQQYF.

J is TRBJ2-3 and V is TRBV7-9, with D perhaps being TRBD1 or TRBD2 (7 bases each). V was clipped by 4 bases and J by 3 bases, with 11 bases between them. CDR3 length: 14 amino acids. CDR1 and CDR2 from the germline V gene are SEHNR and FQNEAQ (reference sequence). CDR3 protein: CASSSQGGTDTQYF. The CDR3, as DNA: TGTGCCAGCAGCTCCCAGGGGGGGACAGATACGCAGTATTTT.

In DNA form, the CDR3 reads TGTGCCATCAAATCCGGGCCAGCAGGGACGCAGTATTTT. Protein: CAIKSGPAGTQYF. This sequence joins TRBV10-3 and TRBJ2-3; maybe TRBD1 (5 bases). V was shortened by 7 bases and J by 9 bases, with 17 bases between the two germline ends. The CDR3 consists of 13 residues. Per the germline V gene, CDR1 is ENHRY and CDR2 is SYGVKD.

The genes are TRBV19 and TRBJ2-5; tentative D call: TRBD2 (5 bases). There are 14 residues in the CDR3. Germline values: CDR1 LNHDA, CDR2 SQIVND (reference sequence). V was trimmed by 6 bases and J by 2 bases, leaving 13 bases between them. The CDR3 loop reads CASRGRPSQETQYF. Here the CDR3 DNA reads TGTGCCAGTAGGGGGAGACCTTCTCAAGAGACCCAGTACTTC.

This sequence joins TRBV9 and TRBJ2-7, with D perhaps TRBD1 or TRBD2 (5 bases each). The CDR3 contains 15 residues. CDR1 and CDR2 from the germline V gene are SGDLS and YYNGEE. Trimming took off 0 bases at V and 2 bases at J, with 12 bases between the two ends. CDR3 protein: CASSVGWGMTYEQYF. The CDR3 DNA follows: TGTGCCAGCAGCGTAGGTTGGGGGATGACCTACGAGCAGTACTTC.

There are many counts of this clonotype. The chain carries TRBV4-2 and TRBJ2-5; D is unclear. This CDR3 comprises 16 residues. From germline, CDR1 is LGHNA and CDR2 YNFKEQ. Trimming removed 3 bases at V and 3 bases at J, with 17 bases between. DNA for the CDR3: TGTGCCAGCAGCCAGGCTCGAGGCAGCGAAGAAGAGACCCAGTACTTC. Translated, it gives CASSQARGSEEETQYF.

The rearrangement joins TRBV11-1 to TRBJ2-7; the D is unclear. Trimming stripped 5 bases from V and 6 bases from J, with 11 bases between. In germline, CDR1 is SGHAT, CDR2 FQDESV (reference sequence). This CDR3 has 12 residues. The CDR3 sequence: CASSPPGFEQYF. The CDR3 bases are TGTGCCAGCAGCCCACCGGGTTTCGAGCAGTACTTC.